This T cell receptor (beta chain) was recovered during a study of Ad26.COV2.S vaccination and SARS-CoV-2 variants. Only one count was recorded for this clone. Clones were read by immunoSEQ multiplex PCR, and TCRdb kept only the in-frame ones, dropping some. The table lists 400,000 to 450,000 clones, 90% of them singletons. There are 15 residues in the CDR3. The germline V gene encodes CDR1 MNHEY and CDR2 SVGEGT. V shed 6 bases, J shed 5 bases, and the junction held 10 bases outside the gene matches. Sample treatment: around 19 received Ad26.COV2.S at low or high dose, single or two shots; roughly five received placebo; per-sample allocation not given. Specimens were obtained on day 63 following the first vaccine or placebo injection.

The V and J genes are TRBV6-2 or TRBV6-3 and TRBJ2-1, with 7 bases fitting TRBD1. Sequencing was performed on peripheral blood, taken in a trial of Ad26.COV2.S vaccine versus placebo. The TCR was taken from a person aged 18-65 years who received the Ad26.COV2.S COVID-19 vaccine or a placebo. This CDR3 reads CASSDGDSQNNEQFF. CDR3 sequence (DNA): TGTGCCAGCAGCGATGGGGACAGTCAGAACAATGAGCAGTTCTTC.